The clone carrying this T cell receptor beta chain was detected many times. What it recognizes is unknown. TCRdb itself ran the 5' RACE reads through MiXCR, one entry per CDR3 protein. The repertoire holds around 69,000 distinct CDR3 sequences, with 4.5% as singletons. The data belong to a study of neurological immune-mediated disorders. This CDR3 comprises 14 residues. CDR1 and CDR2 (germline): SQVTM, ANQGSEA. Trimming removed 0 bases at V and 2 bases at J, with 7 bases between. Unsorted libraries were prepared from 2 million PBMCs that had been stored at -80 C. Overall study results and limits: The level of TCR clonal expansion was highest in patients with HTLV-1-associated myelopathy and lowest in multiple sclerosis, where it fell below the level seen in healthy controls.

The sample taken for sequencing was PBMCs. The receptor comes from a man aged 30 to 45 with multiple sclerosis. This chain uses TRBV29-1 with TRBJ2-2; no clear D. The CDR3 nucleotides are TGCAGCGTTGAAGAGAACGGAAACACCGGGGAGCTGTTTTTT. This gives the protein CSVEENGNTGELFF.